This T cell receptor beta chain was found in a study of human T cells and chemical hapten exposure. The CDR3 loop spans 13 amino acids. V lost 5 bases and J 2 bases, leaving 9 bases between the germline ends. Per the germline V gene, CDR1 is MNHEY and CDR2 is SVGEGT. This clonotype was found a few times. Its cognate antigen is unknown. Study-wide results and caveats: Expanded TCRs produced significantly more large CDR3 similarity clusters than controls did.

As to time point: pre-sensitization, week 0. Treatment denoted: therapeutic diphenylcyclopropenone sensitization with weekly scalp DPC. Original processing notes: There were a median of around 96,000 TCRs per sample, with a range from about 20,000 to 700,000. MiXCR, run by TCRdb on the RACE reads, gives a single entry per CDR3 protein. The authors' filters were not applied to this entry. The table includes more than 50,000 distinct CDR3 sequences, 6.7% detected once. The clonotype originates from a woman in her twenties or thirties with alopecia areata. Some clones in this sample may be carry-over from other donors' samples. This material consisted of whole blood, taken in connection with sensitization to the hapten diphenylcyclopropenone (DPC). The J gene is TRBJ1-2, the V gene TRBV6-2 or TRBV6-3; possibly TRBD1 for D (5 bases). CDR3 coding DNA: TGTGCCAGCAGTCTGGGGGTAAACTATGGCTACACCTTC. Amino acid sequence: CASSLGVNYGYTF.